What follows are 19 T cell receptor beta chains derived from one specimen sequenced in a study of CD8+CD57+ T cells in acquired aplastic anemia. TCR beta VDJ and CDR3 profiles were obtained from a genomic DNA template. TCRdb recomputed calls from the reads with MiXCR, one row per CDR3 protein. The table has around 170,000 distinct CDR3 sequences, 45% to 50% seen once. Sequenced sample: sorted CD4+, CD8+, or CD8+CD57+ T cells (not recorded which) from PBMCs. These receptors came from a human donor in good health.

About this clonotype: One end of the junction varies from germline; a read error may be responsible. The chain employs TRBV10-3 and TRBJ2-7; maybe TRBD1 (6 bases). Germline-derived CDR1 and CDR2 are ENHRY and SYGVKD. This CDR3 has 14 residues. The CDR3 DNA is TGTGCCAGCAGTTCACAGGGTTGGACCTACGAGCAGTACTTC. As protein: CASSSQGWTYEQYF.

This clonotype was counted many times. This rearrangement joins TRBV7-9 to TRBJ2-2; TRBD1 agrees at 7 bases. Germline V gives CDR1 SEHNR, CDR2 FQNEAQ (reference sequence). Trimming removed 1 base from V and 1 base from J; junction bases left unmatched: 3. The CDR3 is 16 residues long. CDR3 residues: CASSLGRTGNTGELFF. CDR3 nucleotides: TGTGCCAGCAGCTTAGGCCGGACAGGGAACACCGGGGAGCTGTTTTTT.

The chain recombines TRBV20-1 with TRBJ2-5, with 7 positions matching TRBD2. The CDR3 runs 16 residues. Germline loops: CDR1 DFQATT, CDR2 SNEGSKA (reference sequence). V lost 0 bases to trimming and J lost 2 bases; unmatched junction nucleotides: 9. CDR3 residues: CSARDRFAGEQETQYF. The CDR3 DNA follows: TGCAGTGCTAGAGATAGGTTCGCGGGGGAACAAGAGACCCAGTACTTC.

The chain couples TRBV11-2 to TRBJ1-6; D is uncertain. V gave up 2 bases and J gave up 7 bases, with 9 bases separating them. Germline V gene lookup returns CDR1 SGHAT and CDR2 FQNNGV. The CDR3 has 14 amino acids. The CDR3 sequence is CASSLRRDNSPLHF. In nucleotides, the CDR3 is TGTGCCAGCAGCTTAAGACGAGACAATTCACCCCTCCACTTT.

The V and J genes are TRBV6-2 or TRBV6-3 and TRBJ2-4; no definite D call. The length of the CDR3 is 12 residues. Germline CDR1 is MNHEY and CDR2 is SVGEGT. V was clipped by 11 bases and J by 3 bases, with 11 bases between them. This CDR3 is CASRAGKNIQYF. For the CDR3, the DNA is TGTGCCTCCCGGGCTGGCAAAAACATTCAGTACTTC.

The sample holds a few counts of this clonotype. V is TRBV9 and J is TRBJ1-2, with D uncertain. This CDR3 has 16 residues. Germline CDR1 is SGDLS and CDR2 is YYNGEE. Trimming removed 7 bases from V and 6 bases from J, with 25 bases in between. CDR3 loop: CASSPPAAAQLNGYTF. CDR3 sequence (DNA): TGTGCCAGCTCACCACCGGCGGCCGCCCAGCTTAATGGCTACACCTTC.

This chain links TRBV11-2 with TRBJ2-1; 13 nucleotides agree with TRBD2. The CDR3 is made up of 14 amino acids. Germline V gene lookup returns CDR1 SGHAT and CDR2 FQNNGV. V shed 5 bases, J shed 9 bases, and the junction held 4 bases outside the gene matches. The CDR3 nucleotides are TGTGCCAGCAGCCCCACTAGCGGGAGGGGTGAGCAGTTCTTC. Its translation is CASSPTSGRGEQFF.

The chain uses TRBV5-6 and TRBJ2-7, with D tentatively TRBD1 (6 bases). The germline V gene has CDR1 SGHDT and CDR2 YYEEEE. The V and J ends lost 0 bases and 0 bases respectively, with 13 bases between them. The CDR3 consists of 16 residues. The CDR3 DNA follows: TGTGCCAGCAGCTTGGACTTCGGACAGAACTCCTACGAGCAGTACTTC. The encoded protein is CASSLDFGQNSYEQYF. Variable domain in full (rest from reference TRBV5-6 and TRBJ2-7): DAGVTQSPTHLIKTRGQQVTLRCSPKSGHDTVSWYQQALGQGPQFIFQYYEEEERQRGNFPDRFSGHQFPNYSSELNVNALLLGDSALYLCASSLDFGQNSYEQYFGPGTRLTVT.

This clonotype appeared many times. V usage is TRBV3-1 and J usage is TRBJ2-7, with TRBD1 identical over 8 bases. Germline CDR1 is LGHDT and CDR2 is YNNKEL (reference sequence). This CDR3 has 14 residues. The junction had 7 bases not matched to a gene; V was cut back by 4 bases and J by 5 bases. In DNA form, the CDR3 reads TGTGCCAGCAGCCGAACAGGGGGTATCCACGAGCAGTACTTC. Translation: CASSRTGGIHEQYF.

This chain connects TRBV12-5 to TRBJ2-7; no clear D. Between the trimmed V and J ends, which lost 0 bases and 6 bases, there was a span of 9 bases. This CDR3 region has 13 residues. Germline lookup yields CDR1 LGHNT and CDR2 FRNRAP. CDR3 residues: CASGLVDGLEQYF. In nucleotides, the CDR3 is TGTGCTAGTGGTTTGGTAGACGGGCTCGAGCAGTACTTC. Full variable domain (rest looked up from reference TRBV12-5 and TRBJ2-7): DARVTQTPRHKVTEMGQEVTMRCQPILGHNTVFWYRQTMMQGLELLAYFRNRAPLDDSGMPKDRFSAEMPDATLATLKIQPSEPRDSAVYFCASGLVDGLEQYFGPGTRLTVT.

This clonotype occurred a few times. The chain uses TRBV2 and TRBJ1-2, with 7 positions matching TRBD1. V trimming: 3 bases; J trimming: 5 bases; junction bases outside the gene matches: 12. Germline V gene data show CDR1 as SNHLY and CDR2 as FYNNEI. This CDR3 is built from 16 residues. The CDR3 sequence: CASSEVGQARGYGYTF. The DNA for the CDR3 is TGTGCCAGCAGTGAGGTCGGACAGGCGCGAGGATATGGCTACACCTTC.

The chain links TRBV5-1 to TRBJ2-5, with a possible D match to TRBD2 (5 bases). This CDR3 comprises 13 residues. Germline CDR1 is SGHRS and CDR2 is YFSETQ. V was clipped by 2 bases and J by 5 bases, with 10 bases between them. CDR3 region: CASSFRTGETQYF. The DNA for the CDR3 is TGCGCCAGCAGCTTCAGGACGGGGGAGACCCAGTACTTC.

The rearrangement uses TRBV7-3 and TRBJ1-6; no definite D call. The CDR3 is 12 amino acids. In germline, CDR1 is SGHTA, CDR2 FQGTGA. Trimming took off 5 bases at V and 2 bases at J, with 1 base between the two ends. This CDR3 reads CASSTYNSPLHF. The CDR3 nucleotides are TGTGCCAGCAGCACCTATAATTCACCCCTCCACTTT.

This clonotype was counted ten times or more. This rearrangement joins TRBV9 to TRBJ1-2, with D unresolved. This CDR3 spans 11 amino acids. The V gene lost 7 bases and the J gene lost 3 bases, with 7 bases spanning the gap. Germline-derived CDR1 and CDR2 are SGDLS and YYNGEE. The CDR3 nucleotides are TGTGCCAGCTCGGGAGACTATGGCTACACCTTC. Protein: CASSGDYGYTF. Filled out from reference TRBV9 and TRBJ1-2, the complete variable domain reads DSGVTQTPKHLITATGQRVTLRCSPRSGDLSVYWYQQSLDQGLQFLIQYYNGEERAKGNILERFSAQQFPDLHSELNLSSLELGDSALYFCASSGDYGYTFGSGTRLTVV.

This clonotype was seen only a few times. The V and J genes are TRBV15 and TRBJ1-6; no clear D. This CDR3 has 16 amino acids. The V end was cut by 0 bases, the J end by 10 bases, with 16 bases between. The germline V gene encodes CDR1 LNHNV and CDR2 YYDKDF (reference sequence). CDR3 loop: CATSRDPIRLGSPLHF. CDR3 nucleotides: TGTGCCACCAGCAGAGACCCAATTCGACTTGGCTCACCCCTCCACTTT.

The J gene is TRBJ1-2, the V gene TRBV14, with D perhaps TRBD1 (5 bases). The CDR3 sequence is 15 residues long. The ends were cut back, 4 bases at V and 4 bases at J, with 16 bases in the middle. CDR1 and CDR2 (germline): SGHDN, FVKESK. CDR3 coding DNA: TGTGCCAGCAGCCGAAACAGGATCATCAGCTATGGCTACACCTTC. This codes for CASSRNRIISYGYTF. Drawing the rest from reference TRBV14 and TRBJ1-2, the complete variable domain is EAGVTQFPSHSVIEKGQTVTLRCDPISGHDNLYWYRRVMGKEIKFLLHFVKESKQDESGMPNNRFLAERTGGTYSTLKVQPAELEDSGVYFCASSRNRIISYGYTFGSGTRLTVV.

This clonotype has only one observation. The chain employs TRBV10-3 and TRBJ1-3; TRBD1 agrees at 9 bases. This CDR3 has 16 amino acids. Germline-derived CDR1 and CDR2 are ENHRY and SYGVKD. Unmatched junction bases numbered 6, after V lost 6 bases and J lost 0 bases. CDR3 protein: CAIRGQGTHSGNTIYF. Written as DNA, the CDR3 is TGTGCCATCAGGGGACAGGGAACTCACTCTGGAAACACCATATATTTT.

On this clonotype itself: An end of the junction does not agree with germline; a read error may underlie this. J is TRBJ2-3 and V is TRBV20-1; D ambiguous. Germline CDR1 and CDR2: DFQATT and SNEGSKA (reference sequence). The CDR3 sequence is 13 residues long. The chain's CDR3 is CSATVSVADTQYF. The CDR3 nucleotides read TGCAGTGCCACGGTGTCCGTCGCAGATACGCAGTACTTT.

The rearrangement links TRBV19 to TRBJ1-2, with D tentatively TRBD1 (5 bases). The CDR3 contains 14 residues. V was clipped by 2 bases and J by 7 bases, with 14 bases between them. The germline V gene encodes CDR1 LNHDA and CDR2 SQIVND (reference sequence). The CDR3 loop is CASSIWGRQAGYTF. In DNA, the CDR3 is TGTGCCAGTAGTATATGGGGGAGGCAAGCTGGCTACACCTTC.